This entry concerns a single TCR beta chain. The source of the sample is a study of blood T cell repertoires in COVID-19. In the study overall: PBMCs, B-cell-depleted T cells, or T cells provided the cDNA or gDNA that made up the material.

V lost 2 bases and J lost 3, with 14 bases in between. The germline gives CDR1 MNHEY, CDR2 SVGAGI. The CDR3 consists of 15 residues. Authors' data handling: Estimates of nucleated cell counts were drawn from the amplification of reference gene primers. TCRdb keeps only in-frame clones here, not all; method: immunoSEQ multiplex PCR. The V and J calls and the clone size are those of that table, but D and trimming were determined from the DNA. The sample includes 250,000 to 300,000 clones, less than 90% of them seen just once. This sequence originates from a man between 60 and 70 years old who had recovered from COVID-19. Material: peripheral blood. This sequence joins TRBV6-5 and TRBJ2-7; D is perhaps TRBD1 (6 bases). The CDR3 region is CASSYGLQGNYEQYF. CDR3 nucleotide sequence: TGTGCCAGCAGTTACGGCTTGCAGGGGAACTACGAGCAGTACTTC.